This T cell receptor beta chain was profiled in a study of blood T cells in healthy people across ages (dated by TCRdb to about 2015). About the study as a whole: In model experiments, template switching captured roughly one uniquely barcoded TCR beta cDNA molecule for every two T cells. To track age-related changes in TCR beta repertoire diversity, the study relied on deep sequencing normalized with unique cDNA molecular identifiers. The donors were divided into four age groups: young (average approximately 15 years), middle-aged (about 40), aged (around 67) and long-lived (about 90). Two additional independent replicas of 1 million unique cDNA reads from the same blood draw were analyzed for two donors (one aged 18 to 30 and one aged 80 or older). Beyond this particular receptor, the publication reports: Because the CMV infection status of the donors was unknown, age-related changes in expanded clonotypes may potentially have been confounded. Total diversity estimates from one million sequenced T cells were considered lower bounds and underestimates. There was a strong correlation between observed TCR beta diversity and the percentage of naive T cells measured by flow cytometry. The long-lived group showed more naive CD4+ T cells, fewer expanded clones and increased TCR diversity than the aged group, suggesting age selection. Observed TCR beta diversity per million T cells fell roughly linearly with age, and a significant reduction was already apparent by age around 40. Because profiling used bulk unsorted PBMCs, naive and antigen-experienced compartments could not be compared conclusively.

As regards this clonotype: The clone's antigen remains unknown. Base-call qualities are not available, and no considerably larger clone is one nucleotide away.

The library was built by means of 5' RACE. Sequenced using an Illumina HiSeq 2500. A second PCR of roughly 7 to 12 cycles was run with a J-beta primer mix and a sample-barcoded 5' primer. Each TCR beta cDNA molecule received a unique molecular identifier from a template-switch 5' adaptor carrying 12 random nucleotides. At least 2.5 million CDR3-containing paired-end reads were obtained from each sample. All of the RNA was converted into first-strand cDNA using the Mint cDNA synthesis kit, with a TRBC-specific oligonucleotide serving as the primer. Following uracil-DNA glycosylase treatment, a first 18-cycle PCR with universal primers M1SS and BC2_uni_R was performed on all cDNA. Regarding the original processing steps: For normalization, 1 million high-quality reads were randomly selected from each sample, with every read carrying a distinct molecular identifier. Reads sharing molecular identifiers were discarded rather than binned into consensus sequences. MiTCR, with a Q25 quality threshold and the strictest error-elimination algorithm, was used for CDR3 identification, clonotype clustering and error correction. A nonparametric unseen species model with Euler transformation was used to estimate a lower bound on total TCR beta diversity. TCRdb took the public reads, trimmed them with fastp at Q25, ran MiXCR for clone calling and kept in-frame beta chains. Under each unique CDR3 protein, matching rows form one entry showing the most common genes and DNA. The V and J calls reflect TCRdb's pipeline rather than the authors' work. The table for this sample lists about 780,000 distinct CDR3 sequences; roughly 24% of them were counted only once. The ten top clones hold 3% of the sample.

The donors were a few dozen Caucasian individuals from Russia, aged about 6 to 95 years, who were systemically healthy. Each donor gave about 9.8 milliliters of peripheral blood, drawn into EDTA-treated Vacutainer tubes. Ficoll-Paque density-gradient centrifugation was used to isolate PBMCs, with at least 7 million per sample. Trizol reagent was used to extract total RNA from the PBMCs, yielding at least 5.5 micrograms per sample. For every donor, an aliquot of PBMCs went through flow cytometry to measure the percentages of naive CD45RAhigh/CD27high T cells. Its CDR3 holds 13 amino acids, cysteine through phenylalanine. Of all the DNA, just the CDR3 is kept, 39 bases in frame from base 1. The CDR1 and CDR2 encoded by the germline V gene are LGHNA and YNFKEQ. V lost 1 base and J lost 6 bases; the stretch between them is 9 bases long. The sample was also reused in another study, on T cells of mothers and their children. As that second paper reports: Nine systemically healthy Caucasian individuals served as donors, namely three mothers together with their six children. cDNA synthesis consumed the entire amount of extracted RNA, loaded at about 1.6 ug RNA in each 15 ul reaction. Sample barcodes and 2-4 random nucleotides were added via the M1S primer in the second PCR. Over 9.5 million TCR beta CDR3 reads were obtained for each mother, and approximately 2.9 million reads were obtained for each child. In both related and unrelated pairs, thymic selection shapes the output of TCR recombination in a similar way, with inherited differences having only a minor effect. Normalized repertoire overlap in related mother-child pairs was always slightly higher than in unrelated mother-child pairs, but the difference was never significant. No persistent microchimeric T cell clones were detected, at a sensitivity of around 97 clones per million clonotypes. Deep NGS was used in the study to compare the TCR beta repertoires of mothers and children and to look for features that separate related mother-child pairs from unrelated individuals. The mean age was about 38 +/- 4 years for the mothers and approximately 11 +/- 4 years for the children. After adapters were ligated using NEBNext reagents, the libraries underwent 100+100 nt paired-end sequencing on an Illumina HiSeq 2000. Mother and child libraries were prepared a month apart and sequenced in separate runs to prevent cross-contamination. For each donor, between about 500,000 and 2,200,000 distinct TCR beta clonotypes were identified. Naive TCR beta clonotypes were estimated from low-frequency clonotypes matched to each donor's FACS-determined naive share, without sorting.

This sequence was found in a boy between 10 and 17 years old in good health. The chain is encoded by TRBV4-2 joined to TRBJ1-2, with the D gene too uncertain to name. The sequenced sample was blood. The CDR3 amino acid sequence is: CASSQGSGDGYTF. The DNA reads as follows: TGTGCCAGCAGCCAAGGGTCCGGAGATGGCTACACCTTC.